This T cell receptor beta chain was sequenced in a study of OX40 agonist ivuxolimab in advanced cancers. Study results and caveats: The study found that CD8+ T cells averaged more expanded clones than CD4+.

Worth noting for this clone: The antigen is not known.

Systemic immunosuppression or autoimmune disease history was grounds to exclude patients. The V gene's germline CDR1 is SGHKS and CDR2 YYEKEE (reference sequence). The CDR3 has 14 amino acids. Trimming stripped 0 bases from V and 5 bases from J, with 11 bases between. The data were produced by immunoSEQ multiplex PCR, yet TCRdb's version contains in-frame clones alone and is incomplete. In the table there are about 54,000 clones, 80% to 90% of which are singletons. The chain couples TRBV5-5 to TRBJ1-2; the D is unclear. This sequence was found in an adult with an advanced solid tumor such as melanoma, head and neck, liver or kidney cancer. The sample was CD4+ or CD8+ T cells sorted from blood, taken in a trial of the OX40 agonist ivuxolimab. The CDR3 DNA reads TGTGCCAGCAGCTTGGGACGCCCGGGGTATGGCTACACCTTC. Amino acids: CASSLGRPGYGYTF.